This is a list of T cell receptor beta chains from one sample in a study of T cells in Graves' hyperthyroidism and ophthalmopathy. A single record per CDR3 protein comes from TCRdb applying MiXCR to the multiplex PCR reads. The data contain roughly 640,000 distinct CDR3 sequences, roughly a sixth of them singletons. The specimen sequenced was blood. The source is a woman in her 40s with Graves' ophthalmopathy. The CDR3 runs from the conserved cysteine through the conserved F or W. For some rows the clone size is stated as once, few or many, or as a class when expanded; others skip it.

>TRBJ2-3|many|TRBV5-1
CASSSGLAVTDTQYF
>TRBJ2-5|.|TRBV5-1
CASSPAVTGNQETQYF
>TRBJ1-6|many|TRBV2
CASSEGTLTLHF
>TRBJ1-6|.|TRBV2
CASSDISRIATPLHF
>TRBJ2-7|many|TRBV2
CASSGAGDYEQYF
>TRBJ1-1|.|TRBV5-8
CASSGTKMNTEAFF
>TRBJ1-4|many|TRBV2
CASSVQGGFEKLFF
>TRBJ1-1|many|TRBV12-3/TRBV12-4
CASSLRGQGEAFF
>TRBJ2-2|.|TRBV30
CAWSRLAGTGELFF
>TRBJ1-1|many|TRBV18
CASSPITRNTEAFF
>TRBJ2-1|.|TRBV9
CASSVASGVSYNEQFF
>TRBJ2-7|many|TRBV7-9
CASSPAGAAPGEQYF
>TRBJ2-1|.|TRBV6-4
CASSELPGGLDEQFF
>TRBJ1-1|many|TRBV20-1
CSARDGLNTEAFF
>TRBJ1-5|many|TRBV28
CASIPGGRFVSNQPQHF
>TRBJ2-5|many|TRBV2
CASRTPGTAQETQYF
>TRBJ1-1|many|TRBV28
CASSRSLGQGGPEAFF
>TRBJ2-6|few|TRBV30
CAWRPGQGFSGANVLTF
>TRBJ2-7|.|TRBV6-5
CASSYSGGVAGYEQYF
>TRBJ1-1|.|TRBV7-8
CASSGRILSNSMNTEAFF
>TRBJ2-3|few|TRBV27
CASSPDRGLSADTQYF
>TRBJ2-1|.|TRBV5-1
CASSLGPGLAGGVNEQFF
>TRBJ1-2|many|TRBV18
CASSPQPGQGDGYTF
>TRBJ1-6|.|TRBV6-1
CASRGETPNSPLHF
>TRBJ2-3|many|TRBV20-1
CSASLQGGADTQYF
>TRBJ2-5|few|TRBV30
CAWGVGVVGQETQYF
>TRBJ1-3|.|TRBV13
CASSLALTGNTIYF